The rows below give T cell receptor beta chains drawn from one sample of a study of T-cell memory formation after mild COVID-19. TCRdb fed the 5' RACE reads into MiXCR, producing one record per CDR3 protein. Of about 560,000 distinct CDR3 sequences in the sample, approximately 15% are singletons; the top ten hold around 8.1%. The sequencing sample was made of PBMCs or a T cell subset sorted from them (not recorded which). These TCRs come from an adult woman who had mild COVID-19 (a few samples of this study predate the infection). Cell type and time point are not known. Both conserved end residues are part of each CDR3. A D gene is named only where the DNA matches it firmly. Clone sizes are given selectively: once, few, many, or a class where the clone is expanded.

many,TRBJ1-5,TRBD1,TRBV25-1,CASSEGGNTGGLGNQPQHF,TGTGCCAGCAGTGAAGGAGGAAATACAGGGGGATTGGGCAATCAGCCCCAGCATTTT
few,TRBJ2-1,TRBD2,TRBV12-3/TRBV12-4,CASTLADNEQFF,TGTGCCAGCACCCTAGCGGACAATGAGCAGTTCTTC
NA,TRBJ2-7,NA,TRBV6-6,CASSPQTGNYEQYF,TGTGCCAGCAGCCCACAGACTGGTAACTACGAGCAGTACTTC
NA,TRBJ1-2,NA,TRBV18,CASSLTATVNYGYTF,TGTGCCAGCTCCCTGACGGCGACAGTTAACTATGGCTACACCTTC
NA,TRBJ2-1,TRBD1,TRBV11-2,CASSSVRGRSGNEQFF,TGTGCCAGCAGCTCCGTTAGGGGGCGATCAGGCAATGAGCAGTTCTTC
NA,TRBJ1-1,TRBD1,TRBV6-5,CASSPDRGTMNTEAFF,TGTGCCAGCAGCCCCGACAGGGGGACCATGAACACTGAAGCTTTCTTT
NA,TRBJ2-7,TRBD1,TRBV18,CASSQSQGPYEQYF,TGTGCCAGCTCACAGTCACAGGGGCCCTACGAGCAGTACTTC
many,TRBJ2-7,NA,TRBV7-8,CASSQRTDTYEQYF,TGTGCCAGCAGCCAGAGGACGGACACCTACGAGCAGTACTTC
NA,TRBJ1-1,TRBD1,TRBV30,CAWRPGQGANTEAFF,TGTGCCTGGAGGCCGGGACAGGGGGCAAACACTGAAGCTTTCTTT
NA,TRBJ1-5,NA,TRBV7-9,CASSLSAGQPQHF,TGTGCCAGCAGCTTATCGGCCGGCCAGCCCCAGCATTTT
NA,TRBJ2-1,NA,TRBV5-1,CASSKPGSANEQFF,TGCGCCAGCAGTAAACCGGGCTCAGCAAATGAGCAGTTCTTC
many,TRBJ2-1,NA,TRBV6-4,CASSTKLTRQGGGGSGNEQFF,TGTGCCAGCAGCACCAAATTGACAAGACAAGGGGGTGGCGGGAGTGGCAATGAGCAGTTCTTC
few,TRBJ2-7,TRBD2,TRBV6-2/TRBV6-3,CASSETGLDPYEQYF,TGTGCCAGCAGTGAAACGGGACTAGACCCTTACGAGCAGTACTTC
NA,TRBJ2-7,NA,TRBV7-8,CASSNPSGVEQYF,TGTGCCAGCAGCAACCCCTCAGGGGTCGAGCAGTACTTC
many,TRBJ2-7,NA,TRBV7-2,CASSFYLTSSYEQYF,TGTGCCAGCAGCTTTTACTTAACTAGCAGCTACGAGCAGTACTTC
NA,TRBJ2-7,NA,TRBV14,CASSQAGYREQYF,TGTGCCAGCAGCCAAGCAGGGTACCGCGAGCAGTACTTC
many,TRBJ2-2,TRBD2,TRBV5-1,CASSPPGLANTGELFF,TGCGCCAGCAGCCCCCCGGGACTAGCGAACACCGGGGAGCTGTTTTTT
NA,TRBJ1-1,NA,TRBV27,CASRGGWMSEAFF,TGTGCCAGCAGGGGGGGTTGGATGAGTGAAGCTTTCTTT
NA,TRBJ2-3,NA,TRBV5-6,CASSLLGPEGTDTQYF,TGTGCCAGCAGCTTGTTGGGACCCGAGGGCACAGATACGCAGTATTTT
many,TRBJ1-2,NA,TRBV27,CASSFSTPAIYGYTF,TGTGCCAGCAGTTTCTCCACTCCCGCCATTTATGGCTACACCTTC
NA,TRBJ1-2,NA,TRBV7-8,CASSLMTNRGYTF,TGTGCCAGCAGCTTGATGACAAATAGGGGCTACACCTTC
few,TRBJ2-6,NA,TRBV5-1,CASSLGAGGANVLTF,TGCGCCAGCAGCTTGGGGGCGGGTGGGGCCAACGTCCTGACTTTC
NA,TRBJ1-2,TRBD1,TRBV7-9,CASSVDPFKGAVGYGYTF,TGTGCCAGCAGCGTAGACCCCTTCAAGGGGGCAGTAGGCTATGGCTACACCTTC
NA,TRBJ2-7,NA,TRBV4-2,CASSQIPGEQYF,TGTGCCAGCAGCCAGATCCCAGGGGAGCAGTACTTC
NA,TRBJ2-7,TRBD2,TRBV5-4,CASSLDGSGKTYEQYF,TGTGCCAGCAGCTTGGACGGTAGCGGGAAGACCTACGAGCAGTACTTC
NA,TRBJ2-3,TRBD1,TRBV6-1,CASSEAQGTGVDTQYF,TGTGCCAGCAGTGAAGCGCAGGGGACAGGGGTAGATACGCAGTATTTT
NA,TRBJ1-1,NA,TRBV3-1,CASSWDFSNTEAFF,TGTGCCAGCAGCTGGGACTTCTCGAACACTGAAGCTTTCTTT
NA,TRBJ1-5,TRBD1,TRBV20-1,CSAISAGGNQPQHF,TGCAGTGCTATTTCTGCAGGGGGGAATCAGCCCCAGCATTTT
few,TRBJ2-1,NA,TRBV11-3,CASSPRAPNDEQFF,TGTGCCAGCAGCCCGAGGGCCCCTAATGATGAGCAGTTCTTC
few,TRBJ2-3,TRBD2,TRBV12-3/TRBV12-4,CASSLDSTSGGDTQYF,TGTGCCAGCAGTTTAGATTCGACTAGCGGGGGGGATACGCAGTATTTT
NA,TRBJ1-2,NA,TRBV4-1,CASSHHWRDGYTF,TGCGCCAGCAGCCACCACTGGAGGGATGGCTACACCTTC
few,TRBJ2-1,TRBD2,TRBV7-2,CASSLASGRYNEQFF,TGTGCCAGCAGCTTAGCCAGCGGGAGATACAATGAGCAGTTCTTC
NA,TRBJ2-7,TRBD1,TRBV29-1,CSVATGETYEQYF,TGCAGCGTTGCGACAGGGGAGACCTACGAGCAGTACTTC
many,TRBJ1-2,TRBD1,TRBV11-3,CASSPREAGGHGYTF,TGTGCCAGCAGCCCTAGAGAGGCAGGGGGCCATGGCTACACCTTC
NA,TRBJ1-1,TRBD1,TRBV12-3/TRBV12-4,CASSPTGGASEAFF,TGTGCCAGCAGTCCGACAGGGGGCGCGTCTGAAGCTTTCTTT
NA,TRBJ2-1,NA,TRBV20-1,CSASSGDHNEQFF,TGCAGTGCTAGTTCCGGAGACCACAATGAGCAGTTCTTC
few,TRBJ1-1,NA,TRBV12-3/TRBV12-4,CASSGAPLVNTEAFF,TGTGCCAGCAGTGGGGCCCCTCTCGTGAACACTGAAGCTTTCTTT
NA,TRBJ2-7,NA,TRBV5-4,CASSGKGAYEQYF,TGTGCCAGCAGCGGAAAGGGGGCCTACGAGCAGTACTTC
NA,TRBJ2-1,NA,TRBV15,CATSSRLGNNEQFF,TGTGCCACCAGCAGCCGACTAGGGAACAATGAGCAGTTCTTC
NA,TRBJ2-1,NA,TRBV27,CASSFSTFQTYNEQFF,TGTGCCAGCAGTTTTTCAACCTTCCAAACCTACAATGAGCAGTTCTTC
few,TRBJ1-2,NA,TRBV7-2,CASSFGRWGESYGYTF,TGTGCCAGCAGCTTCGGGCGGTGGGGTGAAAGCTATGGCTACACCTTC
NA,TRBJ2-1,NA,TRBV11-3,CASMVRVKGNEQFF,TGTGCCAGCATGGTGAGGGTAAAGGGCAATGAGCAGTTCTTC
NA,TRBJ2-1,TRBD2,TRBV7-9,CASSSTSNWNYNEQFF,TGTGCCAGCAGCTCGACTAGCAATTGGAATTACAATGAGCAGTTCTTC
NA,TRBJ2-1,NA,TRBV29-1,CSVVVWVNEQFF,TGCAGCGTCGTGGTATGGGTCAATGAGCAGTTCTTC
few,TRBJ2-5,TRBD1,TRBV3-1,CASSQDWDRGLETQYF,TGTGCCAGCAGCCAAGACTGGGACAGGGGGCTAGAGACCCAGTACTTC
few,TRBJ2-1,NA,TRBV11-2,CASSLNVGLRGYNEQFF,TGTGCCAGCAGCTTAAATGTTGGCCTACGAGGCTACAATGAGCAGTTCTTC
NA,TRBJ1-2,NA,TRBV7-9,CASSNRGGLLGFGYTF,TGTGCCAGCAGCAATCGCGGGGGGCTTCTTGGATTTGGCTACACCTTC
few,TRBJ1-4,NA,TRBV4-1,CASSPITATNEKLFF,TGCGCCAGCAGCCCCATAACTGCAACTAATGAAAAACTGTTTTTT
NA,TRBJ1-1,TRBD1,TRBV10-3,CAISDQGATEAFF,TGTGCCATCAGTGATCAGGGGGCCACTGAAGCTTTCTTT
few,TRBJ1-1,NA,TRBV12-3/TRBV12-4,CASSLGQGRWFTEAFF,TGTGCCAGCAGTTTAGGGCAGGGAAGGTGGTTCACTGAAGCTTTCTTT
few,TRBJ2-7,NA,TRBV7-2,CASRKRWGLNEQYF,TGTGCCAGCAGGAAAAGATGGGGGCTCAACGAGCAGTACTTC
NA,TRBJ2-1,TRBD2,TRBV4-1,CASSPGVAGYQYNEQFF,TGCGCCAGCAGCCCCGGGGTAGCGGGGTACCAATACAATGAGCAGTTCTTC
few,TRBJ2-1,NA,TRBV19,CASSYPGTRVDNEQFF,TGTGCCAGTAGTTACCCGGGAACCCGGGTGGACAATGAGCAGTTCTTC
few,TRBJ2-3,TRBD2,TRBV5-1,CASASGSAGTDTQYF,TGCGCCAGCGCTAGCGGGAGTGCTGGCACAGATACGCAGTATTTT
few,TRBJ1-4,NA,TRBV6-1,CAVFLDGATNEKLFF,TGTGCCGTGTTCCTGGACGGAGCAACTAATGAAAAACTGTTTTTT
few,TRBJ2-3,NA,TRBV7-3,CASSLRNSGILADTQYF,TGTGCCAGCAGCTTAAGGAATTCGGGAATTCTTGCAGATACGCAGTATTTT
many,TRBJ1-1,NA,TRBV3-1,CASSQVVTEAFF,TGTGCCAGCAGCCAAGTAGTTACTGAAGCTTTCTTT
NA,TRBJ1-3,NA,TRBV6-5,CASSYKGPPTGNTIYF,TGTGCCAGCAGTTACAAAGGACCGCCGACTGGAAACACCATATATTTT
NA,TRBJ2-1,NA,TRBV6-5,CASNFVAGPRNEQFF,TGTGCCAGCAACTTTGTGGCGGGGCCTAGGAATGAGCAGTTCTTC